This T cell receptor (beta chain) emerged from a study of blood T cell repertoires in COVID-19. Study overall: The samples span acute and convalescent COVID-19 from the United States, Italy and Spain. In each case, the material was cDNA or gDNA derived from T cells, B-cell-depleted T cells, or PBMCs.

TCRdb keeps only in-frame clones here, not all; method: immunoSEQ multiplex PCR. The sample gives some 200,000 clones, 81% of which show up once; about a tenth is in the top ten. The sequencing sample was made of PBMCs or T cells enriched from blood (not recorded which). The sequence derives from a man aged 35 to 55 who had recovered from COVID-19.

The CDR3 region is CATSRGLRDTDTQYF. DNA of the CDR3: TGTGCCACCAGTCGGGGTCTTAGGGACACAGATACGCAGTATTTT. This chain joins TRBV24-1 and TRBJ2-3, with D maybe TRBD2 (5 bases). Trimming pared 6 bases from V and 2 bases from J, leaving 14 bases between. Per the germline V gene, CDR1 is KGHDR and CDR2 is SFDVKD. The CDR3 consists of 15 residues.